The sequence of this T cell receptor beta chain was determined in a study of T cell repertoires in cytomegalovirus infection. TCRdb processed the reads anew with MiXCR; each CDR3 protein has one entry. The data contain approximately 990,000 distinct CDR3 sequences, approximately 31% of them seen just once; the ten biggest clones take up 13%. As concerns this clonotype: Its target is not known.

The length of the CDR3 is 14 residues. Germline V lookup: CDR1 SNHLY, CDR2 FYNNEI. Trimming cost V 9 bases and J 1 base, with 15 bases left between them. The chain couples TRBV2 to TRBJ1-1; D is ambiguous. Material: cultured CD8+ T cells from PBMCs, obtained from culture after CMV antigen stimulation. This sequence was found in a human donor in good health (CMV status not recorded). Some clones in this sample may be carry-over from other donors' samples. The CDR3 loop is CARLASLRNTEAFF. In nucleotides, the CDR3 is TGTGCCAGACTTGCCTCCCTCCGGAACACTGAAGCTTTCTTT.